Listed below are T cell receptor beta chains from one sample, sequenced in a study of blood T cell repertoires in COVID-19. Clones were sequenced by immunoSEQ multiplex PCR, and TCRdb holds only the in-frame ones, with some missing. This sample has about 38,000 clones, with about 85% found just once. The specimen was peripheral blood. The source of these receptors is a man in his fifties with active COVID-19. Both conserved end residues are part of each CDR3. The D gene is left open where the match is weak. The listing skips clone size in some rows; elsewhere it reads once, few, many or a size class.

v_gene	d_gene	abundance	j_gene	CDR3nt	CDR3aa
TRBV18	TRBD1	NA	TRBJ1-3	TGTGCCAGCGCGACAGGGACAGCTGGAAACACCATATATTTT	CASATGTAGNTIYF
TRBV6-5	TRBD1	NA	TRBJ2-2	TGTGCCAGCAGAGACAGGGACATGCTGTTTTTT	CASRDRDMLFF
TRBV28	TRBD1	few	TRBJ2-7	TGTGCCAGCAGTTTACCGACAGGGGTATACGAGCAGTACTTC	CASSLPTGVYEQYF
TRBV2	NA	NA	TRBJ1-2	TGTGCCAGCAGTGAAGGGGGGGTCCGGGGGTATGGCTACACCTTC	CASSEGGVRGYGYTF
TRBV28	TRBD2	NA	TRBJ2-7	TGTGCCAGCAGTGAGACTAGCGGGGCAGGCGAGCAGTACTTC	CASSETSGAGEQYF
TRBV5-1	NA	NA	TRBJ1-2	TGCGCCAGCAGCCGAACCCCGGGGAAGGATGGCTACACCTTC	CASSRTPGKDGYTF
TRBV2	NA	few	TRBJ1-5	TGTGCCAGCACCTGGGGGGGTAATCAGCCCCAGCATTTT	CASTWGGNQPQHF
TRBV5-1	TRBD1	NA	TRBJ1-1	TGCGCCAGCAGCCTTCGGGACAGGCTAGACTACATGAACACTGAAGCTTTCTTT	CASSLRDRLDYMNTEAFF
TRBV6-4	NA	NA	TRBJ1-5	TGTGCCAGCAGTGACCAGGGCGGCCAGCCCCAGCATTTT	CASSDQGGQPQHF
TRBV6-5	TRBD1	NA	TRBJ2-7	TGTGCCAGCGGGCTCACAGGGGGCTCCTACGAGCAGTACTTC	CASGLTGGSYEQYF
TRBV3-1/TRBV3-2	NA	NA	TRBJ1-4	TGTGCCAGCAGCCAACAGGGGCCCTCATCTGAAAAACTGTTTTTT	CASSQQGPSSEKLFF
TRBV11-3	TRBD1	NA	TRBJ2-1	TGTGCCAGCAGCTCAGGACAGGGACGGGCCTACAATGAGCAGTTCTTC	CASSSGQGRAYNEQFF
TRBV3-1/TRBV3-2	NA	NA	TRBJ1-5	TGTGCCAGCAGCCAAGGGCTCGGAGGTGGATGGCAGCCCCAGCATTTT	CASSQGLGGGWQPQHF